This TCR beta chain is drawn from a study of blood T cell repertoires in COVID-19. Authors' processing steps: From reference gene primer amplification, estimates of nucleated cell counts were derived. The method was immunoSEQ multiplex PCR; TCRdb's version includes in-frame clones alone and lacks a portion of them. Clonal size and the V and J genes are those of that table, whereas D and trimming came from the DNA. Of 490,000 or so clones listed, about 85% are singletons. The CDR3 sequence is 14 residues long. Germline V gene lookup returns CDR1 SGDLS and CDR2 YYNGEE. Trimming took off 0 bases at V and 5 bases at J, with 11 bases between the two ends. Recruits, aged roughly 18 to 95 years, lived in 20 to 30 US areas. Participants had their cohort set by participant-reported clinical history.

Sequencing was done on a sample of PBMCs or T cells enriched from blood (not recorded which). The receptor was isolated from a woman aged 55-69 years who had recovered from COVID-19. J is TRBJ2-5 and V is TRBV9; a weak D match, TRBD2 (6 bases). CDR3 region: CASSVGAGLETQYF. The CDR3 coding sequence is TGTGCCAGCAGCGTAGGGGCGGGGTTGGAGACCCAGTACTTC.